The clone carrying this T cell receptor (beta chain) has just a few counts. The antigen is unknown. These data originate in a study of early T cells in non-severe SARS-CoV-2 infection. Study overall: Investigators sequenced bulk RNA drawn from unsorted whole blood, and chains remained unpaired.

Each single cDNA molecule received a unique molecular identifier. TCRdb analysed the 5' RACE reads with MiXCR anew, one entry per CDR3 protein. The sample has about 55,000 distinct CDR3 sequences; under 15% are singletons. The CDR3 has 16 amino acids. The germline CDR1 and CDR2 sequences are LGHDT and YNNKEL (reference sequence). V was shortened by 1 base and J by 3 bases, with 15 bases between the two germline ends. Regarding the study as a whole: Reliance on VDJdb matching favored anti-spike CD8 responses; private and CD4 specificities were missed.

The receptor's source is an adult who was a healthcare worker with PCR-confirmed SARS-CoV-2 infection or an uninfected control (not recorded which). This chain links TRBV3-1 with TRBJ1-1, with D maybe TRBD1 (5 bases). Specimen: whole blood, collected at baseline. For the CDR3, the DNA is TGTGCCAGCAGCCAAGGTTGGGGGAGCGGGGACACTGAAGCTTTCTTT. Its translation: CASSQGWGSGDTEAFF.